The 26 T cell receptor beta chains below were found in one sample sequenced in a study of beta chain features in type 1 diabetes. Sequenced material consisted of expressed TCRB transcripts (all of the isolated RNA was reverse transcribed). The table came from immunoSEQ multiplex PCR; TCRdb's copy has only in-frame clones and leaves some out. The table records about 340,000 clones, 6.5% to 10% of them present only once. The sequencing input was central memory CD4+ T cells from blood. The receptors were gathered from a woman between 18 and 29 years old in good health.

This clone has more than one count but fewer than ten. The rearrangement uses TRBV5-8 and TRBJ2-6, with 7 bases lining up with TRBD2. The CDR3 spans 16 residues. Germline trimming cut 7 bases from V and 1 base from J; bases unmatched to any gene: 8. Germline loops: CDR1 SGHTS, CDR2 YDEGEE. The CDR3 sequence is CASADGRWSGANVLTF. Here the CDR3 DNA reads TGTGCCAGCGCCGACGGGAGGTGGTCTGGGGCCAACGTCCTGACTTTC.

This clone was seen a handful of times. The genes are TRBV6-1 and TRBJ2-5; maybe TRBD2 (6 bases). The V and J ends lost 3 bases and 4 bases respectively, with 6 bases between them. Germline V lookup: CDR1 MNHNS, CDR2 SASEGT. The CDR3 length is 12 residues. The CDR3 nucleotides read TGTGCCAGCAGTGAGCGGGGAGAGACCCAGTACTTC. Translating it yields CASSERGETQYF.

The chain joins TRBV7-8 to TRBJ2-4; TRBD1 agrees at 7 bases. Germline lookup yields CDR1 SGHVS and CDR2 FQNEAQ. V lost 4 bases and J lost 7; bases outside the gene matches: 10. The CDR3 has 15 residues. In DNA, the CDR3 is TGTGCCAGCAGCTCCCGCAGCGGACAGGTGAACATTCAGTACTTC. It encodes CASSSRSGQVNIQYF.

This sequence joins TRBV19 and TRBJ1-5; no definite D call. Germline CDR1 and CDR2: LNHDA and SQIVND (reference sequence). The V and J ends lost 4 bases and 1 base respectively, with 17 bases between them. This CDR3 spans 17 amino acids. CDR3 in amino acids: CASSTRGFRVSNQPQHF. Written as DNA, the CDR3 is TGTGCCAGTAGTACCCGGGGTTTCCGCGTCAGCAATCAGCCCCAGCATTTT. Complete variable domain (other parts from reference TRBV19 and TRBJ1-5): DGGITQSPKYLFRKEGQNVTLSCEQNLNHDAMYWYRQDPGQGLRLIYYSQIVNDFQKGDIAEGYSVSREKKESFPLTVTSAQKNPTAFYLCASSTRGFRVSNQPQHFGDGTRLSIL.

This clone occurred a few times. This chain joins TRBV14 and TRBJ2-7; D not certain. V was cut by 0 bases and J by 5 bases, with 8 bases left in between. Germline lookup yields CDR1 SGHDN and CDR2 FVKESK. CDR3 length equals 13 residues. In DNA, the CDR3 is TGTGCCAGCAGCCAAGATCGTCAGAACGAGCAGTACTTC. Translated: CASSQDRQNEQYF.

This clone was detected only a few times. The DNA for the CDR3 is TGTGCCAGTGGGCAAGCGGGGACTCGCAATCAGCCCCAGCATTTT. Translating it yields CASGQAGTRNQPQHF. The rearrangement links TRBV21-1 to TRBJ1-5. TRBV21-1 is deemed a pseudogene. The CDR3 spans 15 residues.

This clone has a handful of counts. The V call is TRBV5-1, the J call TRBJ2-3; a possible D gene is TRBD1 (6 bases). Trimming shortened V by 0 bases and J by 5 bases, and 10 bases separated the two germline ends. From germline, CDR1 is SGHRS and CDR2 YFSETQ. The CDR3 is 14 residues long. The CDR3 region is CASSLGLGGDTQYF. The CDR3 DNA reads TGCGCCAGCAGCTTGGGGCTAGGGGGAGATACGCAGTATTTT.

The genes are TRBV27 and TRBJ2-1, with 7 nucleotides matching TRBD2. The CDR3 is 13 amino acids. V shed 6 bases, J shed 7 bases, and the junction held 6 bases outside the gene matches. The germline CDR1 and CDR2 sequences are MNHEY and SMNVEV (reference sequence). The CDR3 nucleotides read TGTGCCAGCAGACTTAAACTAGCGAATGAGCAGTTCTTC. This gives the protein CASRLKLANEQFF.

This clone was observed a handful of times. The chain carries TRBV9 and TRBJ2-5; perhaps TRBD2 as D (5 bases). CDR1 and CDR2 (germline): SGDLS, YYNGEE. V gave up 2 bases and J gave up 0 bases, with 5 bases separating them. This CDR3 spans 13 amino acids. The CDR3: CASSVGNQETQYF. The CDR3 coding sequence is TGTGCCAGCAGCGTCGGGAACCAAGAGACCCAGTACTTC.

The rearrangement joins TRBV6-5 to TRBJ2-7; 9 bases are a match to TRBD1. The CDR3 is 15 amino acids. Germline CDR1 reads MNHEY; CDR2 reads SVGAGI. The junction had 3 bases not matched to a gene; V was cut back by 0 bases and J by 3 bases. CDR3 sequence: CASSYSGTGIYEQYF. The CDR3 bases are TGTGCCAGCAGTTACTCAGGGACAGGGATCTACGAGCAGTACTTC.

V is TRBV5-1 and J is TRBJ1-2; no reliable D call. Germline CDR1 is SGHRS and CDR2 is YFSETQ. There are 14 residues in the CDR3. Trimming removed 1 base at V and 4 bases at J, with 11 bases between. The CDR3 protein is CASSLSGIGYGYTF. The CDR3 DNA is TGCGCCAGCAGCTTGAGCGGGATTGGCTATGGCTACACCTTC.

There are a few counts of this clone. The rearrangement joins TRBV28 to TRBJ2-5, with 8 bases identical to TRBD1. CDR1 and CDR2 from the germline V gene are MDHEN and SYDVKM. The CDR3 extends over 15 amino acids. With V trimmed by 5 bases and J by 1 base, 6 bases remained unmatched. CDR3 sequence (DNA): TGTGCCAGCAGTCAATGGACAGGGTCCCAAGAGACCCAGTACTTC. Protein: CASSQWTGSQETQYF.

This clone was observed a few times. The chain has TRBV5-4 and TRBJ1-4, with no clear D. The germline CDR1 and CDR2 sequences are SGHNT and YYREEE (reference sequence). The CDR3 consists of 15 residues. Trimming removed 2 bases at V and 0 bases at J, with 8 bases between. This CDR3 is CASSFGGSTNEKLFF. The CDR3 DNA follows: TGTGCCAGCAGCTTCGGAGGTTCAACTAATGAAAAACTGTTTTTT.

This clone was picked up a small number of times. This chain links TRBV6-1 with TRBJ2-3, with 11 positions matching TRBD2. V was pared by 5 bases and J by 6 bases, with 4 bases of the junction left unmatched. Germline CDR1 and CDR2: MNHNS and SASEGT. CDR3 length: 14 amino acids. The CDR3 protein is CASSLAGGPDTQYF. The CDR3 coding sequence is TGTGCCAGCAGTTTAGCGGGAGGGCCCGATACGCAGTATTTT.

This rearrangement joins TRBV6-5 to TRBJ2-1, with D perhaps TRBD2 (5 bases). Germline assignment: CDR1 MNHEY and CDR2 SVGAGI. This CDR3 is 16 amino acids long. V was cut by 4 bases and J by 9 bases, with 22 bases left in between. The CDR3: CASSSRVQRRGSEQFF. In nucleotides, the CDR3 is TGTGCCAGCAGTTCCCGAGTCCAACGGAGAGGGAGTGAGCAGTTCTTC.

V gene TRBV15 combines with J gene TRBJ2-3, with 9 bases fitting TRBD1. The germline V gene has CDR1 LNHNV and CDR2 YYDKDF (reference sequence). With 5 bases clipped from V and 6 bases from J, the junction kept 6 bases outside the gene matches. The CDR3 length is 14 residues. The CDR3 loop is CATSARTGADTQYF. The CDR3 DNA sequence: TGTGCCACCAGCGCCCGGACAGGGGCTGATACGCAGTATTTT. The variable domain in full, with the rest retrieved from reference TRBV15 and TRBJ2-3, is DAMVIQNPRYQVTQFGKPVTLSCSQTLNHNVMYWYQQKSSQAPKLLFHYYDKDFNNEADTPDNFQSRRPNTSFCFLDIRSPGLGDTAMYLCATSARTGADTQYFGPGTRLTVL.

This clone has ten or more counts. The chain carries TRBV15 and TRBJ2-3; D is ambiguous. Trimming removed 8 bases at V and 1 base at J, with 10 bases between. Germline CDR1 and CDR2: LNHNV and YYDKDF (reference sequence). This CDR3 has 13 residues. CDR3 sequence reads: CATGKRGTDTQYF. As DNA, the CDR3 is TGTGCCACCGGGAAGAGAGGCACAGATACGCAGTATTTT. Complete variable domain (other parts from reference TRBV15 and TRBJ2-3): DAMVIQNPRYQVTQFGKPVTLSCSQTLNHNVMYWYQQKSSQAPKLLFHYYDKDFNNEADTPDNFQSRRPNTSFCFLDIRSPGLGDTAMYLCATGKRGTDTQYFGPGTRLTVL.

This rearrangement joins TRBV7-2 to TRBJ2-5; possible D gene TRBD1, 6 bases. V lost 3 bases and J lost 5, with 7 bases in between. The CDR3 is 12 amino acids. Per the germline V gene, CDR1 is SGHTA and CDR2 is FQGNSA. The CDR3 loop is CASSFRGETQYF. The CDR3 DNA is TGTGCCAGCAGCTTTAGGGGGGAGACCCAGTACTTC.

The chain has TRBV7-2 and TRBJ1-1, with a weak D call TRBD1 (5 bases). Between the trimmed V and J ends, which lost 4 bases and 4 bases, there was a span of 7 bases. This CDR3 comprises 12 residues. The V gene's germline CDR1 is SGHTA and CDR2 FQGNSA. The CDR3 here is CASSWGTTEAFF. In nucleotides, the CDR3 is TGTGCCAGCAGCTGGGGGACCACTGAAGCTTTCTTT.

To note about this clone: A read error may account for a junction end that differs from germline. The chain employs TRBV7-7 and TRBJ2-1, with 7 bases lining up with TRBD2. The germline CDR1 and CDR2 sequences are SSHAT and FNYEAQ (reference sequence). The CDR3 contains 14 residues. The CDR3 loop is CASSLSGNLNEQFF. The CDR3 DNA reads as TGTGCTAGCAGCTTGAGCGGGAACTTGAATGAGCAGTTCTTC.

The sample holds a few counts of this clone. V gene TRBV2 combines with J gene TRBJ1-2; D is unresolved. Per the germline V gene, CDR1 is SNHLY and CDR2 is FYNNEI. Trimming took 3 bases from V and 3 from J, leaving 8 bases between them. The CDR3 is made up of 13 amino acids. CDR3 amino acids: CASSDSTYYGYTF. The CDR3 DNA follows: TGTGCCAGCAGTGATTCGACGTACTATGGCTACACCTTC. Looking up the rest from reference TRBV2 and TRBJ1-2 gives the full variable domain: EPEVTQTPSHQVTQMGQEVILRCVPISNHLYFYWYRQILGQKVEFLVSFYNNEISEKSEIFDDQFSVERPDGSNFTLKIRSTKLEDSAMYFCASSDSTYYGYTFGSGTRLTVV.

The CDR3 protein is CASSEVGRDRAHYTGELFF. The DNA of the CDR3 is TGTGCCAGCAGTGAGGTGGGCCGGGACAGGGCTCATTATACCGGGGAGCTGTTTTTT. The chain carries TRBV2 and TRBJ2-2; 9 bases are a match to TRBD1. Germline values: CDR1 SNHLY, CDR2 FYNNEI. The length of the CDR3 is 19 residues. The V and J ends lost 3 bases and 5 bases, in that order; junction bases with no gene match: 16.

The chain carries TRBV6-5 and TRBJ2-5; D is ambiguous. V shed 7 bases and J shed 1 base, with 13 bases lying between them. The V gene's germline CDR1 is MNHEY and CDR2 SVGAGI. CDR3 length: 14 residues. The CDR3 DNA sequence: TGTGCCAGCACTGAGCGTGGGCGCCAAGAGACCCAGTACTTC. It yields the protein CASTERGRQETQYF.

This clone has only a few counts. The J gene is TRBJ1-1, the V gene TRBV7-9, with 7 bases identical to TRBD1. This CDR3 region has 16 residues. The trim removed 4 bases at V and 3 bases at J, leaving 11 bases unmatched. Germline V CDR1 and CDR2: SEHNR, FQNEAQ (reference sequence). The CDR3 reads CASSSAGGKGDTEAFF. The CDR3 DNA follows: TGTGCCAGCAGCTCTGCAGGGGGAAAAGGGGACACTGAAGCTTTCTTT.

This clone was counted between two and nine times. The genes are TRBV7-2 and TRBJ2-5; D may correspond to TRBD1 or TRBD2 (5 bases each). Germline CDR1 reads SGHTA; CDR2 reads FQGNSA. V lost 4 bases, J lost 5 bases, and 11 bases lay in between. This CDR3 spans 13 amino acids. The CDR3 loop is CASSWGTGETQYF. CDR3 nucleotides: TGTGCCAGCAGCTGGGGGACGGGGGAGACCCAGTACTTC.

This chain uses TRBV7-2 with TRBJ2-1; D is ambiguous. CDR3 size: 14 residues. CDR1 is SGHTA and CDR2 is FQGNSA in the germline V gene. V lost 5 bases to trimming and J lost 6 bases, with 14 bases between them. The CDR3 is CASSRQKGLNEQFF. Here the CDR3 DNA reads TGTGCCAGCAGCCGCCAAAAGGGCCTCAATGAGCAGTTCTTC.